This TCR beta chain was profiled in a study of blood T cells in healthy people across ages (dated by TCRdb to 2013 to 2016). Background on the whole study: Template switching captured roughly one uniquely barcoded TCR beta cDNA molecule per two T cells in model experiments. The donors were divided into four age groups: young (average around 16 years), middle-aged (roughly 40), aged (roughly 60) and long-lived (roughly 86). Two additional independent replicas of 1 million unique cDNA reads from the same blood draw were analyzed for two donors (one aged 18 to 30 and one aged 80 or older). Donors of different ages were randomly distributed across sequencing lanes to avoid experimental bias. Using deep sequencing normalized with unique cDNA molecular identifiers, the study measured how TCR beta repertoire diversity changes with age. Beyond this particular receptor, the publication reports: Donor CMV infection status was unknown, potentially confounding age-related changes in expanded clonotypes. Total diversity estimates from one million sequenced T cells were considered lower bounds and underestimates. Compared with the aged group, more naive CD4+ T cells, fewer expanded clones and increased TCR diversity were shown by the long-lived group, suggesting age selection. Observed TCR beta diversity per million T cells fell roughly linearly with age, and a significant reduction was already apparent by age around 36. There was a strong correlation between observed TCR beta diversity and the percentage of naive T cells measured by flow cytometry. Because profiling used bulk unsorted PBMCs, naive and antigen-experienced compartments could not be compared conclusively.

Sequences SGHRS (CDR1) and YFSETQ (CDR2) are obtained from the germline V gene. V is trimmed back by 4 bases and J by 0 bases, and the junction contains 3 bases that no gene match accounts for. CDR3 length: 14 amino acids, cysteine to phenylalanine. Of the read, only the CDR3 DNA is kept; its 42 bases are in frame from base 1. Libraries were made using 5' RACE. Sequencing used an Illumina HiSeq 2500. The second PCR ran for roughly 6 to 11 cycles and used a J-beta primer mix along with a sample-barcoded 5' primer. A unique molecular identifier was introduced onto each TCR beta cDNA molecule by a template-switch 5' adaptor carrying 12 random nucleotides. At least 3 million CDR3-containing paired-end reads were obtained from each sample. All of the RNA was converted into first-strand cDNA using the Mint cDNA synthesis kit, with a TRBC-specific oligonucleotide serving as the primer. After uracil-DNA glycosylase treatment, a first 18-cycle PCR used universal primers M1SS and BC2_uni_R on all cDNA. In the paper's pipeline: For normalization, 1 million high-quality reads were randomly selected from each sample, with every read carrying a distinct molecular identifier. Reads with shared molecular identifiers were discarded instead of being binned into consensus sequences. CDR3 identification, clonotype clustering and error correction used MiTCR with a Q25 quality threshold and the strictest error-elimination algorithm. A nonparametric unseen species model using Euler transformation provided a lower-bound estimate of total TCR beta diversity. TCRdb cleaned the public reads at Q25 with fastp, built clones with MiXCR and kept in-frame beta chains. Each entry is one CDR3 protein sequence, shown with its most common DNA and genes. V and J calls and clone size were set by TCRdb, not the authors. The sample yields some 900,000 distinct CDR3 sequences; roughly 43% were counted once. The ten largest clones capture 13% of the sample.

Donors were roughly 40 systemically healthy Caucasian individuals from Russia aged roughly 6 to 90 years. About 9.6 milliliters of peripheral blood were collected from each donor into EDTA-treated Vacutainer tubes. Ficoll-Paque density-gradient centrifugation was used to isolate PBMCs, with at least 6.5 million per sample. Total RNA was extracted from PBMCs with Trizol reagent, with at least 5 micrograms obtained per sample. The percentages of naive CD45RAhigh/CD27high T cells were determined by flow cytometry on a PBMC aliquot from every donor. About this clonotype itself: Its target antigen remains unknown. Per-nucleotide qualities are absent, and no much larger clonotype sits a single base away.

Sequences were obtained from blood. Recombination connected TRBV5-1 to TRBJ2-5, with 7 middle bases fitting TRBD2. This sequence originates from a man under 40 in good health. The sequenced DNA is TGCGCCAGCAGCGGGGGGGGGAACCAAGAGACCCAGTACTTC. Translated, this is CASSGGGNQETQYF.